This entry features one TCR beta chain sequence. This specimen belongs to a study of T cell changes during pregnancy in multiple sclerosis. Data came from immunoSEQ multiplex PCR; TCRdb stores just in-frame clones and leaves some out. The top ten hold 0.65% to 0.75% of the sample, which has 70,000 to 95,000 clones, 93% seen once. The ends lost 6 bases at V and 6 bases at J; junction bases unmatched: 8. This CDR3 is built from 14 residues. The V gene's germline CDR1 is SNHLY and CDR2 FYNNEI. This material consisted of peripheral blood, taken in the second trimester of pregnancy. The clonotype originates from a female donor in good health, enrolled as a control in a pregnancy study. V usage is TRBV2 and J usage is TRBJ2-7; 10 bases are a match to TRBD1. The CDR3 DNA follows: TGTGCCAGCAGAGCTACGGGACAGGGGCTCGAGCAGTACTTC. It encodes CASRATGQGLEQYF.